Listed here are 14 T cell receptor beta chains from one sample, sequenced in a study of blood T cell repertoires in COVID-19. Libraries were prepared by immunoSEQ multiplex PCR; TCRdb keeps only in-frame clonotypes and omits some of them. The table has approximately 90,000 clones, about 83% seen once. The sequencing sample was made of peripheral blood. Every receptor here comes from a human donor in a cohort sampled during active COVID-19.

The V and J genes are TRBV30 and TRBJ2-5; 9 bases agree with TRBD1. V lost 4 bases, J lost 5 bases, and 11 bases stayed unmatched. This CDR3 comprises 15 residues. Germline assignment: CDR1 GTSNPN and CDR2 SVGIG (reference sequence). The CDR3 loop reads CAWNTGTGRLETQYF. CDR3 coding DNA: TGTGCCTGGAATACCGGGACAGGGAGACTTGAGACCCAGTACTTC.

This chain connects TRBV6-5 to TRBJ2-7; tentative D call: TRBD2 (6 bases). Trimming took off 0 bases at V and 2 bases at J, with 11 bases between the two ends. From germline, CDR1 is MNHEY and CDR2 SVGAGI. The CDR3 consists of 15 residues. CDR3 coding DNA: TGTGCCAGCAGTTACTCCGCTGGGGGGACCTACGAGCAGTACTTC. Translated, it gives CASSYSAGGTYEQYF.

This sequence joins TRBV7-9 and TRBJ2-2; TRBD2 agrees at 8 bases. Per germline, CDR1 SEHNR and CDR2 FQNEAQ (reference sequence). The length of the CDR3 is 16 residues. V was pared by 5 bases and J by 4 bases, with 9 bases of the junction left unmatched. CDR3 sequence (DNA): TGTGCCAGCAGCCCAGCCTTAGCGGGAAGCACCGGGGAGCTGTTTTTT. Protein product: CASSPALAGSTGELFF. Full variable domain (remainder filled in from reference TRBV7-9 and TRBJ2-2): DTGVSQNPRHKITKRGQNVTFRCDPISEHNRLYWYRQTLGQGPEFLTYFQNEAQLEKSRLLSDRFSAERPKGSFSTLEIQRTEQGDSAMYLCASSPALAGSTGELFFGEGSRLTVL.

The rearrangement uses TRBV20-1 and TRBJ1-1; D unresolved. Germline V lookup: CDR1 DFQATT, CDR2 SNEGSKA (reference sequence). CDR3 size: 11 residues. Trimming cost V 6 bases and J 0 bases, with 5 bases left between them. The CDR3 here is CSAGVNTEAFF. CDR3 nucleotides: TGCAGTGCAGGAGTGAACACTGAAGCTTTCTTT.

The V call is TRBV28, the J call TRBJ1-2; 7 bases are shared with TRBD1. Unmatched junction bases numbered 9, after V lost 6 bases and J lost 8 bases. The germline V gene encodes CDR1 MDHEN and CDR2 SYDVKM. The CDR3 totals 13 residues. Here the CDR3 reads CASSPRDSRGYTF. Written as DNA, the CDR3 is TGTGCCAGCAGCCCCCGGGACAGCCGCGGCTACACCTTC.

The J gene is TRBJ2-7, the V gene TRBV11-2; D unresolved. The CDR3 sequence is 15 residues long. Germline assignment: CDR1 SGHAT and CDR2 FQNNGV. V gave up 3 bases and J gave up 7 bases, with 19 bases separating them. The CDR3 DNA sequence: TGTGCCAGCAGCTTGGCCCATAAGATGGCTAGTGAGCAGTACTTC. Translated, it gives CASSLAHKMASEQYF.

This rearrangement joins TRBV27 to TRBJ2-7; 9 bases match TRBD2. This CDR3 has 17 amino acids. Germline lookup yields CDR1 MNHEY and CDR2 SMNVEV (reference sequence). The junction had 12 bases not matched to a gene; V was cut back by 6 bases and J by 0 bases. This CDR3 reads CASSPWGRTSDSYEQYF. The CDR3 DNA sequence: TGTGCCAGCAGCCCCTGGGGACGGACTAGCGACTCCTACGAGCAGTACTTC.

CDR3 residues: CASSPFHGQVPSGNTIYF. The CDR3 nucleotides are TGTGCCAGCAGCCCATTTCATGGACAGGTCCCCTCTGGAAACACCATATATTTT. This rearrangement joins TRBV7-9 to TRBJ1-3; 7 positions agree with TRBD1. Looked up from germline, CDR1 is SEHNR and CDR2 is FQNEAQ (reference sequence). V shed 5 bases and J 0 bases; nucleotides not matched to a gene: 13. CDR3 length: 18 residues.

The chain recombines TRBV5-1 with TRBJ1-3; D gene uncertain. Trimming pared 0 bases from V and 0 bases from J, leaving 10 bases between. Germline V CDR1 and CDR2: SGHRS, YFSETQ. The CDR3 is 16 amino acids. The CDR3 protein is CASSLAFGSSGNTIYF. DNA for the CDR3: TGCGCCAGCAGCTTGGCATTCGGGAGCTCTGGAAACACCATATATTTT.

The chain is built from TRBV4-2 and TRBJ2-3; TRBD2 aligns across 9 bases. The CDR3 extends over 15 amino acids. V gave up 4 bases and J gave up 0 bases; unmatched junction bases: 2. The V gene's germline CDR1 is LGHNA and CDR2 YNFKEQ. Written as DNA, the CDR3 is TGTGCCAGCAGCCCTAGCGGGAAAAGCACAGATACGCAGTATTTT. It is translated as CASSPSGKSTDTQYF.

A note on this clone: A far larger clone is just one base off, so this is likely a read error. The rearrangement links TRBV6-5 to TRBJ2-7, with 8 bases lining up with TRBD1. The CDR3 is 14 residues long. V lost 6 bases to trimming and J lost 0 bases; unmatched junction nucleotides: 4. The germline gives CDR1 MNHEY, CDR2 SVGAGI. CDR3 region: CASRGQGSSYEQYF. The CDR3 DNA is TGTGCCAGCAGAGGACAGGGAAGCTCCTACGAGCAGTACTTC.

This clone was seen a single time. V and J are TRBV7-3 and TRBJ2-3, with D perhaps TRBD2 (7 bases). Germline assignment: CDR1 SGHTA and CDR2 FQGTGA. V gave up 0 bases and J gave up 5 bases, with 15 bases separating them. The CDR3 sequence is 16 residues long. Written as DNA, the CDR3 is TGTGCCAGCAGCTTAACCCCCGGGGGGCTGGGAGATACGCAGTATTTT. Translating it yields CASSLTPGGLGDTQYF.

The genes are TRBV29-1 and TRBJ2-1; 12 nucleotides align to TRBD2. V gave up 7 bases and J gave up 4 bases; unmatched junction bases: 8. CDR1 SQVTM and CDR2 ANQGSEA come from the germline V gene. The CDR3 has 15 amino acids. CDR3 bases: TGCAGCGGTGCCCCGGGACTAGCGGGTTACAATGAGCAGTTCTTC. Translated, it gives CSGAPGLAGYNEQFF.

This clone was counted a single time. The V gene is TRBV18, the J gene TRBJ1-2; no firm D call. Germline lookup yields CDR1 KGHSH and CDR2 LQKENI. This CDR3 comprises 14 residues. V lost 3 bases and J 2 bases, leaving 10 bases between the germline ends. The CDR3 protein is CASSPRTENYGYTF. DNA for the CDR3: TGTGCCAGCTCACCCAGGACTGAAAACTATGGCTACACCTTC.